The 19 T cell receptor beta chains reported below all come from one sample, sequenced in a study of graft-versus-host responses after intestinal transplantation. For these TCRs, the target antigens are not known. TCRdb's table, derived via immunoSEQ multiplex PCR, lists solely in-frame clones and lacks some. The sample lists approximately 33,000 clones, about four fifths occurring once. Sequenced here: unstimulated CD8+ T cells sorted from spleen or lymph node cells, sampled before intestinal transplant. The receptor set was obtained from a human donor who received an intestinal transplant.

J is TRBJ2-7 and V is TRBV4-2; TRBD2 aligns across 10 bases. V shed 0 bases and J 2 bases; nucleotides not matched to a gene: 4. CDR3 size: 16 residues. CDR1 and CDR2 (germline): LGHNA, YNFKEQ. The CDR3 sequence: CASSQEAGGPAYEQYF. In nucleotides, the CDR3 is TGTGCCAGCAGCCAAGAAGCGGGAGGGCCGGCCTACGAGCAGTACTTC.

As to this clone: The junction differs from germline at one of its ends, possibly a read error. This rearrangement joins TRBV15 to TRBJ1-4; D remains ambiguous. In germline, CDR1 is LNHNV, CDR2 YYDKDF (reference sequence). The CDR3 is made up of 13 amino acids. CDR3 loop: CATSPRHGMKKNF. The CDR3 bases are TGTGCCACCAGCCCCCGACACGGGATGAAAAAGAATTTT.

The count of this clone is one. The J gene is TRBJ2-1, the V gene TRBV18, with D possibly matching TRBD1 (7 bases). CDR1 is KGHSH, CDR2 LQKENI, per germline. The CDR3 totals 14 residues. V lost 2 bases and J lost 6, with 11 bases in between. CDR3 nucleotide sequence: TGTGCCAGCTCACCAGCAGGGGGGCCCAATGAGCAGTTCTTC. Protein product: CASSPAGGPNEQFF.

The CDR3 DNA follows: TGCGCCAGCAGTTTTCCCCAGGGGGAGCAGTTCTTC. Amino acid sequence: CASSFPQGEQFF. The V gene is TRBV5-1, the J gene TRBJ2-1, with D perhaps matching TRBD1 (6 bases). Germline-derived CDR1 and CDR2 are SGHRS and YFSETQ. V lost 5 bases to trimming and J lost 10 bases, with 13 bases between them. The CDR3 is 12 amino acids.

The chain employs TRBV27 and TRBJ2-3; D is unclear. CDR3 length: 12 amino acids. Germline V gene lookup returns CDR1 MNHEY and CDR2 SMNVEV (reference sequence). The ends were cut back, 5 bases at V and 2 bases at J, with 5 bases in the middle. CDR3 in amino acids: CASSPSTDTQYF. The CDR3 DNA reads as TGTGCCAGCAGTCCCTCCACAGATACGCAGTATTTT.

The chain is built from TRBV21-1 and TRBJ2-5; whether TRBD1, the table's D call, matches the DNA was not checked. The J call may not be correct, given that the DNA end is closer to TRBJ2-7. TRBV21-1 constitutes a pseudogene. The CDR3 extends over 12 amino acids. This CDR3 is CPRRQASYEQYF. CDR3 coding DNA: TGTCCCCGGAGACAGGCTTCCTACGAGCAGTACTTC.

CDR3 bases: TGTGCCAGCAGTCGACAGGGGGCGAACACCGGGGAGCTGTTTTTT. It yields the protein CASSRQGANTGELFF. The rearrangement links TRBV28 to TRBJ2-2; 9 bases agree with TRBD1. With V trimmed by 5 bases and J by 0 bases, 1 base remained unmatched. Germline V gene data show CDR1 as MDHEN and CDR2 as SYDVKM. This CDR3 region has 15 residues.

The chain is built from TRBV11-2 and TRBJ2-7; a weak D match, TRBD2 (6 bases). From germline, CDR1 is SGHAT and CDR2 FQNNGV. The CDR3 is made up of 14 amino acids. The ends were cut back, 3 bases at V and 0 bases at J, with 9 bases in the middle. CDR3 region: CASSLAGPSYEQYF. CDR3 DNA: TGTGCCAGCAGCTTGGCGGGGCCCTCCTACGAGCAGTACTTC. Full variable domain (remainder filled in from reference TRBV11-2 and TRBJ2-7): EAGVAQSPRYKIIEKRQSVAFWCNPISGHATLYWYQQILGQGPKLLIQFQNNGVVDDSQLPKDRFSAERLKGVDSTLKIQPAKLEDSAVYLCASSLAGPSYEQYFGPGTRLTVT.

This rearrangement joins TRBV11-1 to TRBJ2-5; TRBD1 agrees at 9 bases. Per germline, CDR1 SGHAT and CDR2 FQDESV (reference sequence). V shed 6 bases, J shed 3 bases, and the junction held 14 bases outside the gene matches. The CDR3 spans 17 residues. The CDR3 nucleotides read TGTGCCAGCAGACGACAGGGGGGTCTTCCCCCCGAAGAGACCCAGTACTTC. Protein sequence: CASRRQGGLPPEETQYF. The whole variable domain, filled in from reference TRBV11-1 and TRBJ2-5, reads EAEVAQSPRYKITEKSQAVAFWCDPISGHATLYWYRQILGQGPELLVQFQDESVVDDSQLPKDRFSAERLKGVDSTLKIQPAELGDSAMYLCASRRQGGLPPEETQYFGPGTRLLVL.

This clone showed up just a few times. This chain joins TRBV5-1 and TRBJ2-7; tentatively, D is TRBD1 (6 bases). Germline V lookup: CDR1 SGHRS, CDR2 YFSETQ. The CDR3 covers 13 residues. Trimming removed 4 bases at V and 0 bases at J, with 8 bases between. The CDR3, as DNA: TGCGCCAGCAGCCAGGACAGCTCCTACGAGCAGTACTTC. Translation: CASSQDSSYEQYF.

This clone was seen only a few times. The chain is built from TRBV5-6 and TRBJ1-2; D gene unclear. Germline V gene sequence: CDR1 SGHDT, CDR2 YYEEEE. This CDR3 spans 13 amino acids. Trimming stripped 2 bases from V and 4 bases from J, with 9 bases between. CDR3 in amino acids: CASSFSEGYGYTF. CDR3 in DNA: TGTGCCAGCAGCTTTTCGGAGGGCTATGGCTACACCTTC.

The chain couples TRBV4-1 to TRBJ2-3; maybe TRBD1 (6 bases). The germline V gene has CDR1 MGHRA and CDR2 YSYEKL. V was clipped by 4 bases and J by 2 bases, with 13 bases between them. CDR3 length equals 15 residues. DNA of the CDR3: TGCGCCAGCAGCCCAGGGGTGGGGCCCACAGATACGCAGTATTTT. As protein: CASSPGVGPTDTQYF.

The chain employs TRBV4-1 and TRBJ2-4; D gene unclear. Germline V gene lookup returns CDR1 MGHRA and CDR2 YSYEKL. The CDR3 sequence is 13 residues long. V lost 0 bases, J lost 8 bases, and 8 bases lay in between. CDR3 residues: CASSQEQFYIQYF. The CDR3 DNA follows: TGCGCCAGCAGCCAAGAACAGTTCTACATTCAGTACTTC.

V is TRBV5-1 and J is TRBJ2-1; 15 nucleotides line up with TRBD2. This CDR3 contains 19 residues. Germline values: CDR1 SGHRS, CDR2 YFSETQ. V gave up 3 bases and J gave up 9 bases; unmatched junction bases: 16. The CDR3 is CASSWVPGLAGGQNGEQFF. The CDR3, as DNA: TGCGCCAGCAGCTGGGTCCCGGGACTAGCGGGAGGCCAAAACGGTGAGCAGTTCTTC.

V is TRBV7-2 and J is TRBJ2-1; D perhaps matches TRBD2 (6 bases). From germline, CDR1 is SGHTA and CDR2 FQGNSA. Trimming took 4 bases from V and 4 from J, leaving 11 bases between them. The CDR3 covers 14 residues. CDR3 residues: CASSSWDFYNEQFF. The DNA of the CDR3 is TGTGCCAGCAGCTCTTGGGACTTTTACAATGAGCAGTTCTTC.

The chain combines TRBV29-1 with TRBJ2-7; possible D gene TRBD1, 5 bases. V gave up 7 bases and J gave up 4 bases, with 14 bases separating them. This CDR3 region has 12 residues. Germline values: CDR1 SQVTM, CDR2 ANQGSEA. CDR3 residues: CSASDRRYEQYF. CDR3 bases: TGCAGCGCGTCTGACAGACGATACGAGCAGTACTTC.

This chain uses TRBV7-9 with TRBJ2-7, with D perhaps matching TRBD2 (6 bases). Looked up from germline, CDR1 is SEHNR and CDR2 is FQNEAQ (reference sequence). This CDR3 has 15 amino acids. V was cut by 0 bases and J by 4 bases, with 13 bases left in between. CDR3 sequence reads: CASSLAVAASYEQYF. The CDR3 nucleotides read TGTGCCAGCAGCTTAGCCGTAGCGGCGTCTTACGAGCAGTACTTC. Variable domain in full (rest from reference TRBV7-9 and TRBJ2-7): DTGVSQNPRHKITKRGQNVTFRCDPISEHNRLYWYRQTLGQGPEFLTYFQNEAQLEKSRLLSDRFSAERPKGSFSTLEIQRTEQGDSAMYLCASSLAVAASYEQYFGPGTRLTVT.

The rearrangement joins TRBV27 to TRBJ2-4, with a tentative D call TRBD1 (5 bases). The CDR3 consists of 16 residues. Trimming removed 6 bases from V and 0 bases from J, with 15 bases in between. Germline V gives CDR1 MNHEY, CDR2 SMNVEV (reference sequence). CDR3 DNA sequence: TGTGCCAGCAGCTTCACTCCTAGGGGAGCCAAAAACATTCAGTACTTC. This translates into CASSFTPRGAKNIQYF.

The genes are TRBV28 and TRBJ2-7; 9 nucleotides align to TRBD1. The V and J ends lost 3 bases and 5 bases, in that order; junction bases with no gene match: 2. This CDR3 spans 13 amino acids. Germline values: CDR1 MDHEN, CDR2 SYDVKM. The CDR3 DNA is TGTGCCAGCAGTTTTAGGACAGGGGACGAGCAGTACTTC. Amino acid sequence: CASSFRTGDEQYF.